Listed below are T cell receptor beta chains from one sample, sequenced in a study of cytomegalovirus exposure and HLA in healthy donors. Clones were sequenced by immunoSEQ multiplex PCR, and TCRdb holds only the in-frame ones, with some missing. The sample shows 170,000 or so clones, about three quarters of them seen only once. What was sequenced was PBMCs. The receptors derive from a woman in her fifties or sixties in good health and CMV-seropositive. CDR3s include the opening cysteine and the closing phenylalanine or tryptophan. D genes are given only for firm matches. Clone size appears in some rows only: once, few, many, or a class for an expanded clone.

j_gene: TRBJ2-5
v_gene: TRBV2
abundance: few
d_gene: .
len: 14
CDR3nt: TGTGCCAGCAGCCCCGGGACTTCAGGAGAGACCCAGTACTTC
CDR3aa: CASSPGTSGETQYF

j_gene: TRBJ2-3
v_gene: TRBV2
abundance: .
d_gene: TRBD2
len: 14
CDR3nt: TGTGCCAGCATGGGACTAGCGGGGGGTACCGGGGCGTATTTT
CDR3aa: CASMGLAGGTGAYF

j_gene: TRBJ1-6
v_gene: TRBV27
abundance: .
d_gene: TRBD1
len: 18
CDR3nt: TGTGCCAGCAGTTCACCTCCCAATCGACAGGGATATAATTCACCCCTCCACTTT
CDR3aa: CASSSPPNRQGYNSPLHF

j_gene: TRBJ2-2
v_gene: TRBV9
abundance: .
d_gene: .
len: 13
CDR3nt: TGTGCCAGCAGCCAGGACTATTTCGGGGAGCTGTTTTTT
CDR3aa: CASSQDYFGELFF

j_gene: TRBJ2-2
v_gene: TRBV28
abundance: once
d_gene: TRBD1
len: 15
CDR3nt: TGTGCCAGCAGTCCAGGGGGTTTTAACACCGGGGAGCTGTTTTTT
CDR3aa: CASSPGGFNTGELFF

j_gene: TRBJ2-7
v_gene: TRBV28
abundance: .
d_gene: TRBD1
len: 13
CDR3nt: TGTGCCAGCCACAGGGGGCAAGTCTACGAGCAGTACTTC
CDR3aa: CASHRGQVYEQYF

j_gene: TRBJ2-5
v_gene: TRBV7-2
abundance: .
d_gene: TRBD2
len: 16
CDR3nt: TGTGCCAGCAGCTTAGCGGCTAGCGGGGCTCAAGAGACCCAGTACTTC
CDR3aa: CASSLAASGAQETQYF

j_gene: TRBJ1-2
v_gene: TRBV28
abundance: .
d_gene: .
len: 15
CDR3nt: TGTGCCAGCTGCCTTCCCCGGCTGGGGGGAGATGGCTACACCTTC
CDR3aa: CASCLPRLGGDGYTF

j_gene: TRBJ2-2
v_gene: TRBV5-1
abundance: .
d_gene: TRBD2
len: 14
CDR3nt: TGCGCCAGCAGCCTCCGGGAGGCCACCGGGGAGCTGTTTTTT
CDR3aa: CASSLREATGELFF

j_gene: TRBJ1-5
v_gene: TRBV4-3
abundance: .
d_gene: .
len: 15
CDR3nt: TGCGCCAGCAGCCAAGATGGGGCTAGCAATCAGCCCCAGCATTTT
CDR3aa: CASSQDGASNQPQHF

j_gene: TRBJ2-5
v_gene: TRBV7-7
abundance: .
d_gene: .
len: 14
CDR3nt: TGTGCTAGCAGCTTCGGAAGGGGGAAAGAGACCCAGTACTTC
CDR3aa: CASSFGRGKETQYF

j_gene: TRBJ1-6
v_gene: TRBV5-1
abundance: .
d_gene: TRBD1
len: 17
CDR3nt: TGCGCCAGCAGCACTGGACAGGGGACTTTCTATAATTCACCCCTCCACTTT
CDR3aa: CASSTGQGTFYNSPLHF

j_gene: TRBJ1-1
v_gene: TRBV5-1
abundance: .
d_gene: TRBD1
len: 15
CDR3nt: TGCGCCAGCAGCCCGAGGACAGGATCCGACACTGAAGCTTTCTTT
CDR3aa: CASSPRTGSDTEAFF

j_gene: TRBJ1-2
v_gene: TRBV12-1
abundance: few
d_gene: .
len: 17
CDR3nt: TGTGCCAGCAGCTCCCATCCCCGGCGGGACAGCCTGAATGGCTACACCTTC
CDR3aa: CASSSHPRRDSLNGYTF

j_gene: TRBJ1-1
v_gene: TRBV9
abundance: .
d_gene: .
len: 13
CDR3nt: TGTGCCAGCAGCGTGGACAGAAACACTGAAGCTTTCTTT
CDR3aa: CASSVDRNTEAFF

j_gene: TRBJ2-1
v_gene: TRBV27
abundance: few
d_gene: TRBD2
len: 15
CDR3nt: TGTGCCAGCAGTTTAAGACTAGCGGGGACCAATGAGCAGTTCTTC
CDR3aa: CASSLRLAGTNEQFF

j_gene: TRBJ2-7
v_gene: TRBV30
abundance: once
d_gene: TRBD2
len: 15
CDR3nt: TGTGCCTGGAGGGTGGGAGCGGGGAGCTCCTACGAGCAGTACTTC
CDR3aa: CAWRVGAGSSYEQYF

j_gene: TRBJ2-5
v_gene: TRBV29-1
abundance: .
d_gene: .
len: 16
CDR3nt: TGCAGCGTTGGCGGGGCAATCCCCCCACAACAAGAGACCCAGTACTTC
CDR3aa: CSVGGAIPPQQETQYF

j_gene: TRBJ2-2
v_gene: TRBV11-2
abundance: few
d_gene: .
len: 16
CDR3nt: TGTGCCAGCAGTCCCTCTGAGGGAGGTAATACCGGGGAGCTGTTTTTT
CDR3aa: CASSPSEGGNTGELFF

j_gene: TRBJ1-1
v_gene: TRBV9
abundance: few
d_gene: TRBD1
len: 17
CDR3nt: TGTGCCAGCAGCGTAAGAGCAGGGGGCATGGAACGGGCTGAAGCTTTCTTT
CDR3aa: CASSVRAGGMERAEAFF

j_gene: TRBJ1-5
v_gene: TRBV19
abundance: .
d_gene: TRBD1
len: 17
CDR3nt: TGTGCCAGTAGTACCGCCGGGACAGGCTCCATCAATCAGCCCCAGCATTTT
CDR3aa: CASSTAGTGSINQPQHF

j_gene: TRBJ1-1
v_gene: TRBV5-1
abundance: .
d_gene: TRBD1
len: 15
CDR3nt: TGCGCCAGCAGCTTGGACGGACAGGGCGACACTGAAGCTTTCTTT
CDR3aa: CASSLDGQGDTEAFF

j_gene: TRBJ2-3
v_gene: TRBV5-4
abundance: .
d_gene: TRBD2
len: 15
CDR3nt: TGTGCCAGCAGCTTGATAGCGGGAGAAAAAGATACGCAGTATTTT
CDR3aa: CASSLIAGEKDTQYF

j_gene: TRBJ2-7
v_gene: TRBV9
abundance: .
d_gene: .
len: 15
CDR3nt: TGTGCCAGCAGCGTAGATGGTGACAGCACCTACGAGCAGTACTTC
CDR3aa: CASSVDGDSTYEQYF

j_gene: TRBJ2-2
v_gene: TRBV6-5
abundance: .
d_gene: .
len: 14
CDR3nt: TGTGCCAGCAGCCTCTCCAGGGCGGCCGGGGAGCTGTTTTTT
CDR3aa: CASSLSRAAGELFF

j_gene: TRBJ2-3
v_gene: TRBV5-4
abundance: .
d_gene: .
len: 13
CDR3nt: TGTGCCAGCAGTTCCCCCGGGGCAGATACGCAGTATTTT
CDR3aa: CASSSPGADTQYF

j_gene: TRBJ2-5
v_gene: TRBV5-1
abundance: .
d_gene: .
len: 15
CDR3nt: TGCGCCAGCAGCCTGGGTTGGGGCCCAGACGAGACCCAGTACTTC
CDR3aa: CASSLGWGPDETQYF

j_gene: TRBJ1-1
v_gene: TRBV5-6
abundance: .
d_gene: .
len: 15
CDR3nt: TGTGCCAGCAGCTTGGGACCCCCTGGGCACACTGAAGCTTTCTTT
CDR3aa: CASSLGPPGHTEAFF

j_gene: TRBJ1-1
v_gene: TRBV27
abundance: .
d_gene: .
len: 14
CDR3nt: TGTGCCAGCAGGCCCGGACAGTTGAACACTGAAGCTTTCTTT
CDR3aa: CASRPGQLNTEAFF

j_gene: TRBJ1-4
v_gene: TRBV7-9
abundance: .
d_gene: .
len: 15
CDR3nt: TGTGCCAGCAGCTTAGACGGGACCAGGGGTGAAAAACTGTTTTTT
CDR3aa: CASSLDGTRGEKLFF

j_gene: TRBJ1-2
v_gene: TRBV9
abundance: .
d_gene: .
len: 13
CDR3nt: TGTGCCAGCAGCGTAGACGGGGAGAGGGGCTACACCTTC
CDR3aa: CASSVDGERGYTF

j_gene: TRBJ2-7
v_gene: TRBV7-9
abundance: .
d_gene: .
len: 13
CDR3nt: TGTGCCAGCAGAGCACAGGGAATGTACGAGCAGTACTTC
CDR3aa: CASRAQGMYEQYF

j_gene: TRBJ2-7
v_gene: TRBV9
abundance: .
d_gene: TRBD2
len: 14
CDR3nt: TGTGCCAGCAGCTCAGGACTAGCGGGGCTAGAGCAGTACTTC
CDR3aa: CASSSGLAGLEQYF

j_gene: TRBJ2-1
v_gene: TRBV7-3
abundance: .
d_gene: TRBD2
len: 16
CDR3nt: TGTGCCAGCAGCCCCCAAAGAGCGGGAGGGAACAATGAGCAGTTCTTC
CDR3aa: CASSPQRAGGNNEQFF

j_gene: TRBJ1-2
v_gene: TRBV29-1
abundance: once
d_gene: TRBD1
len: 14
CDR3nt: TGCAGCGTCGGTGGACAGGGATTAAGCTATGGCTACACCTTC
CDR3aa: CSVGGQGLSYGYTF

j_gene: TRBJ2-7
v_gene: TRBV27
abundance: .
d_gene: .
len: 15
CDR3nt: TGTGCCAGCAGGACGGCCGGCGGTAGCTCCTACGAGCAGTACTTC
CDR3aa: CASRTAGGSSYEQYF

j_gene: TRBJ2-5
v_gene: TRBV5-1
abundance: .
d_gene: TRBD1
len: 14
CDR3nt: TGCGCCAGCAGCTTAACAGGGGGTGAAGAGACCCAGTACTTC
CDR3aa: CASSLTGGEETQYF

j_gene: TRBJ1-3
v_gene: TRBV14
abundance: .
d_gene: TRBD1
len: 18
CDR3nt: TGTGCCAGCAGCCAGAAACCGGGACAGACCTTCTCTGGAAACACCATATATTTT
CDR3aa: CASSQKPGQTFSGNTIYF

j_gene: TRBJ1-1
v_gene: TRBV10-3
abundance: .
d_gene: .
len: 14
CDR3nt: TGTGCCATCAGTGATCCCGGGGTGAACACTGAAGCTTTCTTT
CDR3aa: CAISDPGVNTEAFF

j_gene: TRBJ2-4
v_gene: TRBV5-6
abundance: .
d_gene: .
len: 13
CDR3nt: TGTGCCAGCAGCTTGGGGCAGAAAAACAGTCAGTACTTC
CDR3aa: CASSLGQKNSQYF

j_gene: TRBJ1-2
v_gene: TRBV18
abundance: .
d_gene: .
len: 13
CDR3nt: TGTGCCAGCTCACCACCGGGAGCTGATGGCTACACCTTC
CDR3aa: CASSPPGADGYTF

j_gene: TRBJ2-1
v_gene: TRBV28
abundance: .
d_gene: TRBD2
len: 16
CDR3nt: TGTGCCAGCAGTACTAGTAGCGGGGGGTCCTACAATGAGCAGTTCTTC
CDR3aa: CASSTSSGGSYNEQFF

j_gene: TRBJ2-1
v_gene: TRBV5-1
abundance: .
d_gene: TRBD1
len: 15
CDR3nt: TGCGCCAGCAGCTTGGGGACAGGCTTTTACAATGAGCAGTTCTTC
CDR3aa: CASSLGTGFYNEQFF

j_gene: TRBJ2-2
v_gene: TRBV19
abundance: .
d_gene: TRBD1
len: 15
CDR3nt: TGTGCCAGTAGACTCGGACAGGGGTACACCGGGGAGCTGTTTTTT
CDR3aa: CASRLGQGYTGELFF

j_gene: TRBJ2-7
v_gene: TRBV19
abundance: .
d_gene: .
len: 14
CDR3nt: TGTGCCAGTAGTCCGACCCCAGACATTTACGAGCAGTACTTC
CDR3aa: CASSPTPDIYEQYF

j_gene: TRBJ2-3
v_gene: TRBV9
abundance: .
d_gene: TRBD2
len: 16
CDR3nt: TGTGCCAGCAGCGTAGGAGGCGGGGGGGGTGCAGATACGCAGTATTTT
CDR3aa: CASSVGGGGGADTQYF

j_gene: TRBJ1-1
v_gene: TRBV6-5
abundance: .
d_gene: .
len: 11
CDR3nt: TGTGCCAGCAGTTCGGTCACTGAAGCTTTCTTT
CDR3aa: CASSSVTEAFF

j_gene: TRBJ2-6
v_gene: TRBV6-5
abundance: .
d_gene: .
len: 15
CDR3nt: TGTGCCAGCAGACCGCGGAACTCTGGGGCCAACGGCCTGACTTTC
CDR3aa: CASRPRNSGANGLTF

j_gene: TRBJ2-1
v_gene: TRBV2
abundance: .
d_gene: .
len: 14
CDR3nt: TGTGCCAGCAAGGGGGGGAGCTCCTACAATGAGCAGTTCTTC
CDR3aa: CASKGGSSYNEQFF

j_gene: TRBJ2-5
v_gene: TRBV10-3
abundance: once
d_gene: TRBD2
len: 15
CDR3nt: TGTGCCAGCCAGCCGACTAGCGGGGGGACGAAGACCCAGTACTTC
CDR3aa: CASQPTSGGTKTQYF

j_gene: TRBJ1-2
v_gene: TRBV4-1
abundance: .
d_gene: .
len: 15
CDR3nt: TGCGCCAGCAGCCAAGGGAGGGGAAATAACTATGGCTACACCTTC
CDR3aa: CASSQGRGNNYGYTF

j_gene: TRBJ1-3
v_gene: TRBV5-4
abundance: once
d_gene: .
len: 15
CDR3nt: TGTGCCAGCAGCGGGCAGGGCCTCTCTGGAAACACCATATATTTT
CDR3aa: CASSGQGLSGNTIYF

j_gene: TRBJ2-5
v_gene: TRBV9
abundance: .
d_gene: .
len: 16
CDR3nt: TGTGCCAGCAGCGTAGCCCAGGGGAGAAGGGAAGAGACCCAGTACTTC
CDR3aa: CASSVAQGRREETQYF

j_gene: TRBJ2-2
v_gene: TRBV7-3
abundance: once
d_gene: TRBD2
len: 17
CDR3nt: TGTGCCAGCAGCTTAATGGCCGGGACTAGCGGCACCGGGGAGCTGTTTTTT
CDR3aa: CASSLMAGTSGTGELFF

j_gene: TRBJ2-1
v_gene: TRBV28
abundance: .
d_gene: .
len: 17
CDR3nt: TGTGCCAGCACTACCCCCGGCGGCCCTAGGAGTTACAATGAGCAGTTCTTC
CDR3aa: CASTTPGGPRSYNEQFF

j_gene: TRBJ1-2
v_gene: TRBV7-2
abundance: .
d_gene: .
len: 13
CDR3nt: TGTGCCAGCAGTATCGGGACTCGTGGAGGCTACACCTTC
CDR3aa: CASSIGTRGGYTF

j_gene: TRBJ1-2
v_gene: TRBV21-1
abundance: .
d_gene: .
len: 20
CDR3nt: TGTGCCAGCAGCATCTCCACAGCGGACCGCCGTGCGAACCGCTATCAGGGCTACACCTTC
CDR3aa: CASSISTADRRANRYQGYTF

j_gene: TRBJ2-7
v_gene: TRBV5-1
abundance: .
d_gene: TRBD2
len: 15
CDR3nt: TGCGCCAGCAGCTTACCGACTAGCGGGGACTACGAGCAGTACTTC
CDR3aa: CASSLPTSGDYEQYF

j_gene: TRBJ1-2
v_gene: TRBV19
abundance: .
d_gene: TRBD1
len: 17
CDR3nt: TGTGCCAGTAGTATACGGACAGGGACGACGATAAACTATGGCTACACCTTC
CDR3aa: CASSIRTGTTINYGYTF